These 28 T cell receptor beta chains share one sample of origin, sequenced in a study of a mutant IDH1 vaccine in newly diagnosed glioma. Their specific antigens are unknown. Specified time point: week 47, end of study. A single vaccine dose contained 300 ug of mutant IDH1 20-mer peptide, and topical imiquimod was used with it. Profiled with immunoSEQ multiplex PCR; TCRdb holds only in-frame clones, not every one. The sample has about 94,000 clones; about nine tenths are singletons. The sequenced sample was PBMCs, obtained from a glioma patient whose treatment included an IDH1 peptide vaccine. The receptor source for this set is a woman aged 50 to 60 with glioma.

This clone was recorded a few times. This CDR3 reads CASSAGTGGSYEQYF. CDR3 coding DNA: TGTGCCAGCAGTGCCGGGACAGGGGGCTCCTACGAGCAGTACTTC. The J gene is TRBJ2-7, the V gene TRBV6-5, with 11 bases aligning to TRBD1. Germline V gene sequence: CDR1 MNHEY, CDR2 SVGAGI. The CDR3 runs 15 residues. J gave up 0 bases and V 5 bases, and 3 bases lay outside the gene matches.

In regard to this clone: The DNA is omitted, as the CDR3 cannot be located on it reliably, and the CDR3 follows TCRdb's listing. The chain uses TRBV2 and TRBJ2-7; the table's D call TRBD2 went unverified against the DNA. Inclusive of both ends, the CDR3 amounts to 17 amino acids. The V gene's germline CDR1 is SNHLY and CDR2 FYNNEI. The chain's CDR3 is CASSEEYVGLGTVSVDF.

V gene TRBV5-1 combines with J gene TRBJ1-6; no definite D call. The V end lost 3 bases, the J end lost 5 bases, and 6 bases lay between the germline ends. The CDR3 is 13 residues long. Germline CDR1 is SGHRS and CDR2 is YFSETQ. The CDR3 DNA reads TGCGCCAGCAGCTCTGTTGATAATTCACCCCTCCACTTT. This gives the protein CASSSVDNSPLHF.

V usage is TRBV2 and J usage is TRBJ1-3; tentatively, D is TRBD1 (6 bases). Germline CDR1 SNHLY, CDR2 FYNNEI. CDR3 length: 13 residues. V gave up 8 bases and J gave up 0 bases, with 8 bases separating them. The CDR3 DNA follows: TGTGCCAGCCGGGACAACTCTGGAAACACCATATATTTT. Translating it yields CASRDNSGNTIYF.

The chain couples TRBV10-1 to TRBJ2-3, with 10 nucleotides matching TRBD2. Germline values: CDR1 WNHNN, CDR2 SYGVQD (reference sequence). The CDR3 is made up of 16 amino acids. After removal of 3 bases from V and 3 bases from J, the junction contained 6 bases not matched to a gene. The CDR3 DNA follows: TGCGCCAGCAGTGAAAATCTAGCGGGAGTAACAGATACGCAGTATTTT. Encoded protein: CASSENLAGVTDTQYF.

This clone was counted once. The rearrangement links TRBV28 to TRBJ2-7, with D possibly being TRBD1 or TRBD2 (5 bases each). Germline CDR1 and CDR2: MDHEN and SYDVKM. This CDR3 region has 15 residues. The V gene lost 3 bases and the J gene lost 5 bases, with 17 bases spanning the gap. CDR3 loop: CASSFMPGRTNEQYF. Here the CDR3 DNA reads TGTGCCAGCAGTTTTATGCCAGGGAGAACCAACGAGCAGTACTTC.

The V gene is TRBV6-6, the J gene TRBJ2-7, with TRBD1 matching 8 bases. Unmatched junction bases numbered 6, after V lost 5 bases and J lost 0 bases. This CDR3 contains 15 residues. Germline CDR1 reads MNHNY; CDR2 reads SVGAGI (reference sequence). CDR3 DNA: TGTGCCAGCAGTCCCGGACAGGGTGCCTCCTACGAGCAGTACTTC. It translates to CASSPGQGASYEQYF.

In this sample, this clone turned up a few times. V usage is TRBV29-1 and J usage is TRBJ1-1; a weak D match, TRBD1 (5 bases). The V end lost 6 bases, the J end lost 5 bases, and 7 bases lay between the germline ends. There are 10 residues in the CDR3. Germline-derived CDR1 and CDR2 are SQVTM and ANQGSEA. CDR3 loop: CSVGRTEAFF. The DNA of the CDR3 is TGCAGCGTGGGGCGGACTGAAGCTTTCTTT.

The genes are TRBV18 and TRBJ2-3; D may be TRBD2 (5 bases). The CDR3 is 14 residues long. Between the trimmed V and J ends, which lost 2 bases and 1 base, there was a span of 7 bases. The germline V gene encodes CDR1 KGHSH and CDR2 LQKENI. CDR3 coding DNA: TGTGCCAGCTCACCAGCTAGCCGCACAGATACGCAGTATTTT. Residues: CASSPASRTDTQYF. The full variable domain, in which reference TRBV18 and TRBJ2-3 provide the parts outside the CDR3, is NAGVMQNPRHLVRRRGQEARLRCSPMKGHSHVYWYRQLPEEGLKFMVYLQKENIIDESGMPKERFSAEFPKEGPSILRIQQVVRGDSAAYFCASSPASRTDTQYFGPGTRLTVL.

V gene TRBV28 combines with J gene TRBJ1-5, with D uncertain. This CDR3 region has 15 residues. V was trimmed by 8 bases and J by 4 bases, leaving 18 bases between them. Germline CDR1 reads MDHEN; CDR2 reads SYDVKM. The CDR3 sequence: CASYLASPPNQPQHF. The CDR3 nucleotides are TGTGCCAGCTATCTAGCGAGTCCCCCGAATCAGCCCCAGCATTTT.

J is TRBJ2-3 and V is TRBV11-2, with TRBD2 matching 15 bases. CDR1 and CDR2 (germline): SGHAT, FQNNGV. The J segment lost 4 bases and the V segment lost 5 bases, leaving 4 bases of the junction unmatched. The CDR3 totals 16 residues. This CDR3 reads CASSPGLAGGADTQYF. CDR3 DNA sequence: TGTGCCAGCAGCCCGGGACTAGCGGGAGGTGCAGATACGCAGTATTTT. Complete variable domain (other parts from reference TRBV11-2 and TRBJ2-3): EAGVAQSPRYKIIEKRQSVAFWCNPISGHATLYWYQQILGQGPKLLIQFQNNGVVDDSQLPKDRFSAERLKGVDSTLKIQPAKLEDSAVYLCASSPGLAGGADTQYFGPGTRLTVL.

This sequence joins TRBV28 and TRBJ2-2, with TRBD1 as a possible D gene (5 bases). Trimming left V 10 bases short and J 3 bases short, with 24 bases between. The CDR3 contains 17 residues. Germline CDR1 MDHEN, CDR2 SYDVKM. This CDR3 is CATLPLRGGEDTGELFF. The CDR3 DNA reads as TGTGCCACCCTTCCGTTAAGGGGCGGAGAAGACACCGGGGAGCTGTTTTTT.

This clone occurred a few times. The chain carries TRBV29-1 and TRBJ1-1; 9 positions agree with TRBD1. From germline, CDR1 is SQVTM and CDR2 ANQGSEA. Unmatched junction bases numbered 7, after V lost 5 bases and J lost 3 bases. The CDR3 extends over 14 amino acids. The CDR3 region has the DNA TGCAGCGTTAACCGGGACAGGGAGGACACTGAAGCTTTCTTT. Translated, it gives CSVNRDREDTEAFF.

The V and J genes are TRBV29-1 and TRBJ2-2, with 9 bases aligning to TRBD1. The length of the CDR3 is 13 residues. The V gene's germline CDR1 is SQVTM and CDR2 ANQGSEA. The trim removed 6 bases at V and 6 bases at J, leaving 5 bases unmatched. CDR3 in DNA: TGCAGCGTATCGGACAGGGGCGCCGGGGAGCTGTTTTTT. Amino acids: CSVSDRGAGELFF.

The DNA for the CDR3 is TGCGCCAGCAGCTCGGGACAGACTTACAATGAGCAGTTCTTC. It codes for CASSSGQTYNEQFF. The chain links TRBV5-1 to TRBJ2-1; 7 bases agree with TRBD1. Trimming took 3 bases from V and 4 from J; bases not matched to a gene: 4. Germline V gene data show CDR1 as SGHRS and CDR2 as YFSETQ. The CDR3 loop spans 14 amino acids.

The table lists this clone with a count of one. The chain combines TRBV7-9 with TRBJ1-5; no reliable D call. This CDR3 has 13 residues. Trimming shortened V by 5 bases and J by 3 bases, and 8 bases separated the two germline ends. Per germline, CDR1 SEHNR and CDR2 FQNEAQ (reference sequence). The CDR3 sequence is CASSPGFNQPQHF. Written as DNA, the CDR3 is TGTGCCAGCAGCCCGGGGTTCAATCAGCCCCAGCATTTT.

CDR3 region: CASSIGAFHSYNEQFF. CDR3 nucleotides: TGTGCCAGTAGTATCGGGGCGTTCCACTCCTACAATGAGCAGTTCTTC. This chain connects TRBV19 to TRBJ2-1, with D perhaps assigned TRBD1 or TRBD2 (5 bases each). CDR3 length: 16 residues. Germline CDR1 is LNHDA and CDR2 is SQIVND (reference sequence). The V end was cut by 3 bases, the J end by 0 bases, with 12 bases between.

This chain uses TRBV28 with TRBJ2-5; weak D call: TRBD1 (5 bases). V was clipped by 7 bases and J by 1 base, with 13 bases between them. The CDR3 consists of 14 residues. From germline, CDR1 is MDHEN and CDR2 SYDVKM. The CDR3 DNA is TGTGCCAGCAAGACAAGGGGTTTCCAAGAGACCCAGTACTTC. This translates into CASKTRGFQETQYF.

V usage is TRBV18 and J usage is TRBJ1-5; no clear D. Germline CDR1 reads KGHSH; CDR2 reads LQKENI. The CDR3 has 15 residues. Trimming shortened V by 4 bases and J by 3 bases, and 13 bases separated the two germline ends. This CDR3 is CASSLTEGDNQPQHF. The CDR3 bases are TGTGCCAGCTCACTTACGGAAGGTGACAATCAGCCCCAGCATTTT.

The CDR3 nucleotides read TGTGCCAGTAGTGAAAGGAGGGAGTACGAGCAGTACTTC. Translated, it gives CASSERREYEQYF. The V and J genes are TRBV19 and TRBJ2-7, with D perhaps matching TRBD2 (6 bases). Trimming shortened V by 5 bases and J by 4 bases, and 12 bases separated the two germline ends. This CDR3 has 13 amino acids. CDR1 and CDR2 (germline): LNHDA, SQIVND (reference sequence).

This clone was detected once. The chain combines TRBV28 with TRBJ1-5; maybe TRBD1 (5 bases). This CDR3 has 16 residues. The germline gives CDR1 MDHEN, CDR2 SYDVKM. The V end was cut by 4 bases, the J end by 7 bases, with 20 bases between. The DNA of the CDR3 is TGTGCCAGCAGTTCTTTACCGACAGACCCCGGACAGCCCCAGCATTTT. Protein sequence: CASSSLPTDPGQPQHF. Full variable domain (outside the CDR3, taken from reference TRBV28 and TRBJ1-5): DVKVTQSSRYLVKRTGEKVFLECVQDMDHENMFWYRQDPGLGLRLIYFSYDVKMKEKGDIPEGYSVSREKKERFSLILESASTNQTSMYLCASSSLPTDPGQPQHFGDGTRLSIL.

The V gene is TRBV6-1, the J gene TRBJ2-7; no reliable D call. The CDR3 consists of 14 residues. Germline CDR1 is MNHNS and CDR2 is SASEGT. Trimming shortened V by 1 base and J by 2 bases, and 9 bases separated the two germline ends. The CDR3 DNA follows: TGTGCCAGCAGTGAAGTAGTAGCCGCCTACGAGCAGTACTTC. Its protein is CASSEVVAAYEQYF.

J is TRBJ2-1 and V is TRBV4-1; a possible D gene is TRBD2 (6 bases). V lost 0 bases and J lost 9, with 15 bases in between. The length of the CDR3 is 15 residues. CDR1 is MGHRA, CDR2 YSYEKL, per germline. CDR3 DNA: TGCGCCAGCAGCCAAGAGGGCGAGGGAGCGGGTGAGCAGTTCTTC. Its translation is CASSQEGEGAGEQFF.

The chain couples TRBV6-6 to TRBJ1-5; D possibly corresponds to TRBD1 (5 bases). Trimming stripped 4 bases from V and 5 bases from J, with 15 bases between. This CDR3 is 15 amino acids long. Germline loops: CDR1 MNHNY, CDR2 SVGAGI (reference sequence). The CDR3 sequence: CASSSRDGGDQPQHF. The CDR3 DNA reads TGTGCCAGCAGTTCCCGGGACGGGGGTGATCAGCCCCAGCATTTT.

The chain links TRBV7-6 to TRBJ2-1; TRBD2 matches 8 bases. From germline, CDR1 is SGHVS and CDR2 FNYEAQ. Trimming removed 4 bases from V and 5 bases from J; junction bases left unmatched: 1. CDR3 size: 13 residues. CDR3: CASSWTSNNEQFF. Here the CDR3 DNA reads TGTGCCAGCAGCTGGACTAGCAACAATGAGCAGTTCTTC. The full variable domain, its missing parts supplied by reference TRBV7-6 and TRBJ2-1, is GAGVSQSPRYKVTKRGQDVALRCDPISGHVSLYWYRQALGQGPEFLTYFNYEAQQDKSGLPNDRFSAERPEGSISTLTIQRTEQRDSAMYRCASSWTSNNEQFFGPGTRLTVL.

This clone was counted a single time. The rearrangement links TRBV2 to TRBJ2-1; D assignment may be TRBD1 or TRBD2 (6 bases each). V was pared by 5 bases and J by 6 bases, with 14 bases between. CDR1 is SNHLY and CDR2 is FYNNEI in the germline V gene. This CDR3 contains 14 residues. The CDR3 sequence is CASSPEGGSNEQFF. In nucleotides, the CDR3 is TGTGCCAGCAGTCCCGAGGGGGGCAGCAATGAGCAGTTCTTC.

The chain links TRBV18 to TRBJ2-1; 9 positions agree with TRBD1. Trimming took 6 bases from V and 6 from J; bases not matched to a gene: 15. The CDR3 has 17 residues. The germline gives CDR1 KGHSH, CDR2 LQKENI. The CDR3 here is CASSPTGGGGPFNEQFF. DNA for the CDR3: TGTGCCAGCTCCCCGACAGGGGGAGGCGGTCCTTTCAATGAGCAGTTCTTC.

The chain employs TRBV6-5 and TRBJ2-1; D is perhaps TRBD1 (5 bases). The V gene lost 5 bases and the J gene lost 7 bases, with 18 bases spanning the gap. CDR1 is MNHEY and CDR2 is SVGAGI in the germline V gene. The CDR3 consists of 15 residues. DNA for the CDR3: TGTGCCAGCAGTCCCTCCGACAGAACCACAAATGAGCAGTTCTTC. It encodes CASSPSDRTTNEQFF.